These 22 T cell receptor beta chains share one sample of origin, sequenced in a study of blood T cells in healthy people across ages. Next came a second PCR, run for about 7 to 12 cycles, which used a sample-barcoded 5' primer along with a J-beta primer mix. One entry per CDR3 protein results from TCRdb running MiXCR on the 5' RACE reads. The sample has over 1,500,000 distinct CDR3 sequences; roughly 50% are singletons. Sequenced input: blood. The receptors shown here come from a middle-aged woman in good health.

The chain carries TRBV10-3 and TRBJ1-2; TRBD1 matches at 7 bases. CDR1 and CDR2 from the germline V gene are ENHRY and SYGVKD. The length of the CDR3 is 14 residues. J gave up 2 bases and V 6 bases, and 6 bases lay outside the gene matches. CDR3 in amino acids: CAIRDPGQNYGYTF. CDR3 nucleotides: TGTGCCATCAGGGATCCGGGACAGAACTATGGCTACACCTTC.

V gene TRBV15 combines with J gene TRBJ2-1, with a weak D call TRBD2 (5 bases). The end of the DNA is better explained by TRBJ2-7, so the J call may be wrong. Germline CDR1 LNHNV, CDR2 YYDKDF (reference sequence). The length of the CDR3 is 15 residues. CDR3 coding DNA: TGTGCCACCAGCAGAGAGCGGGTACCCTACAATGAGCAGTACTTC. Translating gives CATSRERVPYNEQYF.

The J gene is TRBJ1-4, the V gene TRBV6-5, with D uncertain. CDR1 and CDR2 (germline): MNHEY, SVGAGI. Trimming removed 2 bases at V and 7 bases at J, with 8 bases between. This CDR3 region has 13 residues. The DNA for the CDR3 is TGTGCCAGCAGTTACGGAAGGGTTGAAAAACTGTTTTTT. Its protein product is CASSYGRVEKLFF.

With regard to this clonotype: One end of the junction fails to match germline, which may point to a read error. This chain joins TRBV12-3 or TRBV12-4 and TRBJ2-3, with 10 nucleotides matching TRBD1. The CDR3 covers 15 residues. In DNA form, the CDR3 reads TGTGCCAGCAGGTTCGACAGGGGGCTAACAGATGCGCAGTATTTT. Translated, it gives CASRFDRGLTDAQYF.

The chain employs TRBV7-2 and TRBJ2-5; D may be TRBD1 or TRBD2 (5 bases each). Trimming cost V 5 bases and J 11 bases, with 18 bases left between them. Per the germline V gene, CDR1 is SGHTA and CDR2 is FQGNSA. This CDR3 has 13 amino acids. The CDR3 loop is CASSRPALGEQYF. CDR3 sequence (DNA): TGTGCCAGCAGCCGACCGGCGCTGGGGGAGCAGTACTTC. The full variable domain, its missing parts supplied by reference TRBV7-2 and TRBJ2-5, is GAGVSQSPSNKVTEKGKDVELRCDPISGHTALYWYRQSLGQGLEFLIYFQGNSAPDKSGLPSDRFSAERTGGSVSTLTIQRTQQEDSAVYLCASSRPALGEQYFGPGTRLLVL.

The chain employs TRBV2 and TRBJ2-5, with D perhaps TRBD1 (6 bases). Germline CDR1 is SNHLY and CDR2 is FYNNEI. V lost 6 bases, J lost 6 bases, and 11 bases lay in between. There are 12 residues in the CDR3. The CDR3 DNA sequence: TGTGCCAGCAGACAAGGGGGACAGACCCAGTACTTC. Translated, it gives CASRQGGQTQYF.

V usage is TRBV7-9 and J usage is TRBJ1-4, with TRBD1 as a possible D gene (6 bases). The germline V gene has CDR1 SEHNR and CDR2 FQNEAQ (reference sequence). The CDR3 is 14 amino acids. V lost 8 bases and J lost 6, with 16 bases in between. The CDR3 bases are TGTGCCAGCCTCCCGGGGGCAGGGGATGAAAAACTGTTTTTT. It codes for CASLPGAGDEKLFF.

The V and J genes are TRBV28 and TRBJ2-3, with 12 bases identical to TRBD1. With 6 bases clipped from V and 6 bases from J, the junction kept 10 bases outside the gene matches. The CDR3 loop spans 16 amino acids. Germline assignment: CDR1 MDHEN and CDR2 SYDVKM. The CDR3 sequence: CASSPFGTGGSDTQYF. The CDR3 nucleotides read TGTGCCAGCAGCCCTTTTGGGACAGGGGGCAGTGATACGCAGTATTTT.

CDR3 protein: CASQRDSLETQYF. In nucleotides, the CDR3 is TGTGCCAGCCAAAGGGACAGTCTGGAGACCCAGTACTTC. J is TRBJ2-7 and V is TRBV18, with 7 bases matching TRBD1. The DNA end favors TRBJ2-5, so the J call may be wrong. This CDR3 spans 13 amino acids. Germline assignment: CDR1 KGHSH and CDR2 LQKENI.

The sample holds many counts of this clonotype. The chain carries TRBV20-1 and TRBJ1-2; 8 bases agree with TRBD1. This CDR3 contains 15 residues. CDR1 is DFQATT, CDR2 SNEGSKA, per germline (reference sequence). V lost 3 bases and J lost 0; bases outside the gene matches: 6. The CDR3 reads CSARRQGTTNYGYTF. The CDR3 region has the DNA TGCAGTGCTAGGAGACAGGGGACCACTAACTATGGCTACACCTTC.

The V gene is TRBV4-3, the J gene TRBJ1-2; D call uncertain. Germline assignment: CDR1 LGHNA and CDR2 YSLEER. The V and J ends lost 1 base and 4 bases respectively, with 13 bases between them. The CDR3 spans 15 residues. The CDR3 bases are TGCGCCAGCAGCCAAGCCCCGGACGGGATCTATGGCTACACCTTC. It codes for CASSQAPDGIYGYTF.

On this clonotype: Likely a read error: the CDR3 ends without its conserved phenylalanine or tryptophan. The V and J genes are TRBV7-3 and TRBJ2-6; D might be TRBD2 (5 bases). Germline values: CDR1 SGHTA, CDR2 FQGTGA. The CDR3 runs to 17 residues. V was trimmed by 8 bases and J by 0 bases, leaving 17 bases between them. The CDR3 is CASGESDPISGANVLTV. In DNA form, the CDR3 reads TGTGCCAGCGGGGAGTCGGATCCAATCTCTGGGGCCAACGTCCTGACTGTC.

The V and J genes are TRBV6-5 and TRBJ2-2; D gene unclear. Germline V CDR1 and CDR2: MNHEY, SVGAGI. The CDR3 covers 16 residues. Trimming left V 4 bases short and J 7 bases short, with 19 bases between. The CDR3 sequence is CASSFNQPGLGGELFF. In nucleotides, the CDR3 is TGTGCCAGCAGTTTCAATCAGCCAGGCCTGGGCGGGGAGCTGTTTTTT.

The V gene is TRBV2, the J gene TRBJ1-2; a weak D match, TRBD1 (6 bases). This CDR3 spans 14 amino acids. CDR1 is SNHLY and CDR2 is FYNNEI in the germline V gene. Trimming shortened V by 6 bases and J by 4 bases, and 15 bases separated the two germline ends. The CDR3 loop reads CASSTQGKGYGYTF. In DNA, the CDR3 is TGTGCCAGCAGCACACAGGGAAAAGGCTATGGCTACACCTTC.

DNA for the CDR3: TGCAGTGCCGCAAGAGGGACTAGCGGGGGACAAGAGACCCAGTACTTC. Translated, it gives CSAARGTSGGQETQYF. The chain is built from TRBV20-1 and TRBJ2-5; TRBD2 matches 14 bases. The CDR3 has 16 residues. J gave up 2 bases and V 6 bases, and 8 bases lay outside the gene matches. Germline V gene data show CDR1 as DFQATT and CDR2 as SNEGSKA (reference sequence).

The CDR3 DNA reads as TGCAGCGTTGAAGTCCACCAACCCATAACAGGGACCTACGAGCAGTACTTC. The encoded protein is CSVEVHQPITGTYEQYF. This chain uses TRBV29-1 with TRBJ2-7; weak D call: TRBD1 (6 bases). Germline lookup yields CDR1 SQVTM and CDR2 ANQGSEA. Trimming removed 1 base at V and 2 bases at J, with 21 bases between. The CDR3 loop spans 17 amino acids.

The chain combines TRBV10-1 with TRBJ2-7, with no clear D. The CDR3 runs 14 residues. Trimming removed 1 base at V and 1 base at J, with 8 bases between. The germline V gene encodes CDR1 WNHNN and CDR2 SYGVQD (reference sequence). The CDR3 coding sequence is TGCGCCAGCAGTGAGTTGGGCAGATCCTACGAGCAGTACTTC. It encodes CASSELGRSYEQYF.

This clonotype was seen more than once but under ten times. The genes are TRBV20-1 and TRBJ2-4; unclear D gene. Trimming took off 1 base at V and 7 bases at J, with 8 bases between the two ends. Germline V lookup: CDR1 DFQATT, CDR2 SNEGSKA (reference sequence). The CDR3 runs 12 residues. For the CDR3, the DNA is TGCAGTGCTAGAGGGTTTGGGAACATTCAGTACTTC. Translating it yields CSARGFGNIQYF.

The gene calls are TRBV6-2 or TRBV6-3 and TRBJ2-7; either TRBD1 or TRBD2 may supply D (6 bases each). V lost 7 bases and J lost 3, with 16 bases in between. Germline loops: CDR1 MNHEY, CDR2 SVGEGT. This CDR3 has 14 residues. The CDR3 nucleotides are TGTGCCAGCACCGAAGGGGGGATCTACTACGAGCAGTACTTC. It is translated as CASTEGGIYYEQYF.

This chain uses TRBV2 with TRBJ1-2; 10 bases are shared with TRBD1. Germline assignment: CDR1 SNHLY and CDR2 FYNNEI. CDR3 size: 14 residues. The V gene end was trimmed by 6 bases and the J gene end by 8 bases; junction bases not matched to a gene: 9. CDR3 amino acids: CASSQGQGVTGYTF. The CDR3 bases are TGTGCCAGCAGCCAAGGACAGGGGGTTACAGGCTACACCTTC.

A single count supports this clonotype. This chain links TRBV28 with TRBJ2-7; no reliable D call. The V and J ends lost 3 bases and 3 bases respectively, with 12 bases between them. There are 14 residues in the CDR3. Germline V gives CDR1 MDHEN, CDR2 SYDVKM. CDR3 sequence (DNA): TGTGCCAGCAGTTTGGAGATGGCGTACTACGAGCAGTACTTC. Translating gives CASSLEMAYYEQYF.

The chain has TRBV12-3 or TRBV12-4 and TRBJ2-1; perhaps D is TRBD1 or TRBD2 (5 bases each). Trimming removed 2 bases at V and 0 bases at J, with 14 bases between. The CDR3 covers 17 residues. CDR3 sequence reads: CASSLNGAGSSYNEQFF. The CDR3 region has the DNA TGTGCCAGCAGTTTAAACGGGGCAGGCTCCTCCTACAATGAGCAGTTCTTC.